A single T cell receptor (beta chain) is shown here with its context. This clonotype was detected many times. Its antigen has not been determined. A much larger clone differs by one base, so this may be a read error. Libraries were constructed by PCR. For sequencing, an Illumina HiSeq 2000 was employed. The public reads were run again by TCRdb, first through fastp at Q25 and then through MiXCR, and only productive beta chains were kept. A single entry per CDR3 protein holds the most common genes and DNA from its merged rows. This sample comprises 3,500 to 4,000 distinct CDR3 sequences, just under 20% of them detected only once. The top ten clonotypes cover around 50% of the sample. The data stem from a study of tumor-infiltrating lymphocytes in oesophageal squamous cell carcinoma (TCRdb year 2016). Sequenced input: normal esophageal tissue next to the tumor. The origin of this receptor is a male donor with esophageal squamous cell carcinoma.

The nucleotide sequence is TGTGCCATCAGTGACCCACCGACTAGCGGGGTGGCTCATGAGCAGTACTTC. This gives the protein CAISDPPTSGVAHEQYF. This chain joins TRBV10-3 to TRBJ2-1; TRBD2 aligns with 11 central bases. Near its end, the DNA agrees better with TRBJ2-7, so the J call may be wrong. The germline V gene sets CDR1 to ENHRY and CDR2 to SYGVKD. Its CDR3 holds 17 amino acids, cysteine through phenylalanine. Just the 51-base CDR3 DNA is kept, in frame starting at base 1.